Following are 8 T cell receptor beta chains from one sample sequenced in a study of vaccination effects on CD4 cells after COVID-19. Some clones are missing from TCRdb's copy, which holds only in-frame ones; the method was immunoSEQ multiplex PCR. The sample gives 60,000 to 85,000 clones, around 70% of which show up once; around 1.5% is in the top ten. Expansion of antigen-specific CD4+ T cells with viral peptide pools was carried out by the ViraFEST assay before sequencing. Subsequent to about 10 days of culture, CD4+ T cells were isolated. Each participant was given two doses of one vaccine (BNT162b2 or mRNA-1273). The antigens these receptors bind are not known. Sequences were derived from CD4+ T cells from PBMCs cultured with HCoV-229E spike peptides, sampled after COVID-19 vaccination. The origin of the receptors is a human donor who received a COVID-19 vaccine.

The CDR3: CASSVGESSGNTIYF. DNA of the CDR3: TGTGCCAGCAGCGTAGGCGAGAGCTCTGGAAACACCATATATTTT. This rearrangement joins TRBV9 to TRBJ1-3; D unresolved. Trimming shortened V by 0 bases and J by 0 bases, and 7 bases separated the two germline ends. The CDR3 covers 15 residues. Germline assignment: CDR1 SGDLS and CDR2 YYNGEE. The entire variable domain, with the rest obtained from reference TRBV9 and TRBJ1-3, is as follows: DSGVTQTPKHLITATGQRVTLRCSPRSGDLSVYWYQQSLDQGLQFLIQYYNGEERAKGNILERFSAQQFPDLHSELNLSSLELGDSALYFCASSVGESSGNTIYFGEGSWLTVV.

This clone appeared a few times. The chain carries TRBV19 and TRBJ1-5; unclear D gene. The CDR3 runs 16 residues. With 0 bases removed from V and 10 bases from J, the gap between germline ends came to 19 bases. Germline V gene data show CDR1 as LNHDA and CDR2 as SQIVND (reference sequence). This chain's CDR3 is CASSIEVTATNYPQHF. For the CDR3, the DNA is TGTGCCAGTAGTATAGAGGTCACAGCCACCAACTACCCCCAGCATTTT.

The rearrangement uses TRBV19 and TRBJ1-5; D gene unclear. Trimming cost V 4 bases and J 2 bases, with 15 bases left between them. CDR1 is LNHDA and CDR2 is SQIVND in the germline V gene (reference sequence). There are 16 residues in the CDR3. CDR3 nucleotides: TGTGCCAGTAGTACGTTCGGTTTTGTGGGCAATCAGCCCCAGCATTTT. Translation: CASSTFGFVGNQPQHF.

The CDR3 DNA sequence: TGTGCCAGCAGCTTAGGCCAAGGCTACAATGAGCAGTTCTTC. Its protein product is CASSLGQGYNEQFF. V is TRBV7-3 and J is TRBJ2-1; D gene unclear. V lost 2 bases to trimming and J lost 3 bases, with 8 bases between them. This CDR3 has 14 residues. Per the germline V gene, CDR1 is SGHTA and CDR2 is FQGTGA.

The chain links TRBV9 to TRBJ1-3; tentatively, D is TRBD1 (6 bases). Trimming cost V 4 bases and J 0 bases, with 14 bases left between them. The germline V gene has CDR1 SGDLS and CDR2 YYNGEE. CDR3 length: 16 amino acids. CDR3 amino acids: CASSRGQGSSGNTIYF. CDR3 DNA: TGTGCCAGCAGCAGGGGCCAGGGGAGCTCTGGAAACACCATATATTTT. Variable domain in full (rest from reference TRBV9 and TRBJ1-3): DSGVTQTPKHLITATGQRVTLRCSPRSGDLSVYWYQQSLDQGLQFLIQYYNGEERAKGNILERFSAQQFPDLHSELNLSSLELGDSALYFCASSRGQGSSGNTIYFGEGSWLTVV.

This rearrangement joins TRBV6-5 to TRBJ2-7; D ambiguous. The CDR3 totals 13 residues. Trimming took off 6 bases at V and 6 bases at J, with 15 bases between the two ends. CDR1 and CDR2 from the germline V gene are MNHEY and SVGAGI. For the CDR3, the DNA is TGTGCCAGCAGCCTCACGGCAGGACGCGAGCAGTACGTC. This sequence encodes CASSLTAGREQYV.

This clone was detected only once. V usage is TRBV30 and J usage is TRBJ1-5; TRBD1 might be the D (5 bases). Germline V gene lookup returns CDR1 GTSNPN and CDR2 SVGIG (reference sequence). The CDR3 sequence is 15 residues long. Trimming stripped 3 bases from V and 7 bases from J, with 19 bases between. The CDR3 sequence: CAWRPHGGGRQPQHF. As DNA, the CDR3 is TGTGCCTGGAGGCCCCATGGGGGAGGTCGGCAGCCCCAGCATTTT. The full variable domain, its missing parts supplied by reference TRBV30 and TRBJ1-5, is SQTIHQWPATLVQPVGSPLSLECTVEGTSNPNLYWYRQAAGRGLQLLFYSVGIGQISSEVPQNLSASRPQDRQFILSSKKLLLSDSGFYLCAWRPHGGGRQPQHFGDGTRLSIL.

The V gene is TRBV2, the J gene TRBJ1-5; D uncertain. From germline, CDR1 is SNHLY and CDR2 FYNNEI. V lost 8 bases, J lost 10 bases, and 9 bases lay in between. The CDR3 loop spans 10 amino acids. CDR3 DNA sequence: TGTGCCAGCGGGATAGGCCCCCAGCATTTT. This encodes CASGIGPQHF.